This T cell receptor beta chain was sequenced for a study of Ad26.COV2.S vaccination and SARS-CoV-2 variants. The V segment lost 6 bases and the J segment 1 base; nucleotides outside the gene matches: 7. Germline CDR1 is MDHEN and CDR2 is SYDVKM. The CDR3 length is 15 residues. Generated by immunoSEQ multiplex PCR, the TCRdb table keeps only in-frame clones and is missing some. The sample includes about 380,000 clones, approximately 83% of them seen just once. Noted treatment: about 20 received Ad26.COV2.S at low or high dose, single or two shots; a few received placebo; per-sample allocation not given. Day 63 following the first vaccine or placebo injection was when the samples were taken.

The material sequenced was peripheral blood, taken in a trial of Ad26.COV2.S vaccine versus placebo. The chain uses TRBV28 and TRBJ1-2; 8 bases fit TRBD1. The TCR was taken from a person between 18 and 65 years old who received the Ad26.COV2.S COVID-19 vaccine or a placebo. Here the CDR3 reads CASSSGTGLNYGYTF. CDR3 coding DNA: TGTGCCAGCAGCTCCGGGACAGGCCTTAACTATGGCTACACCTTC.